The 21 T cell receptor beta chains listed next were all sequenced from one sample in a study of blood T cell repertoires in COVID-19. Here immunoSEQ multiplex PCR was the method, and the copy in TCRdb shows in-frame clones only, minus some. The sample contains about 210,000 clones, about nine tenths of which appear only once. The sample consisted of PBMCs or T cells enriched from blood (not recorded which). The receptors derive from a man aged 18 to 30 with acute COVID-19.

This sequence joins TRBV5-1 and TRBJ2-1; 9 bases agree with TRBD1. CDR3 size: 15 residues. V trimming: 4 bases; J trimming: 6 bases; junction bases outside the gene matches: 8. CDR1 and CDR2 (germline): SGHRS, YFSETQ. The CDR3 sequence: CASSPGTGTANEQFF. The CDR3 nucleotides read TGCGCCAGCAGCCCCGGGACAGGGACCGCCAATGAGCAGTTCTTC.

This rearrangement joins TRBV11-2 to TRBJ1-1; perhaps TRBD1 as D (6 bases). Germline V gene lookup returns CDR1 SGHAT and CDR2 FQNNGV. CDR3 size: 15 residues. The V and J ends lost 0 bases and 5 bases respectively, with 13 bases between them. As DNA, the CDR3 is TGTGCCAGCAGCTTAGAAGCGGGGGCGCGGACTGAAGCTTTCTTT. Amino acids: CASSLEAGARTEAFF.

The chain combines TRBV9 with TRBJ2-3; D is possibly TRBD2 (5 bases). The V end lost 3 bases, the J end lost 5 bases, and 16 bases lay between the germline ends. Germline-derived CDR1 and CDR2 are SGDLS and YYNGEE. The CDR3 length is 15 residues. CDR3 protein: CASSASPLGGDTQYF. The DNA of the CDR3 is TGTGCCAGCAGCGCCTCCCCACTAGGAGGAGATACGCAGTATTTT. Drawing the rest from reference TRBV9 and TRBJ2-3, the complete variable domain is DSGVTQTPKHLITATGQRVTLRCSPRSGDLSVYWYQQSLDQGLQFLIQYYNGEERAKGNILERFSAQQFPDLHSELNLSSLELGDSALYFCASSASPLGGDTQYFGPGTRLTVL.

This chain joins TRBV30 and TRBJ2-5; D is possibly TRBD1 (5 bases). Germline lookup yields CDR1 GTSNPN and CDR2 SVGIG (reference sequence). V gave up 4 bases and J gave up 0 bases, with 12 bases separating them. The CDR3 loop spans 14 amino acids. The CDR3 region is CAWTGTGDQETQYF. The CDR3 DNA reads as TGTGCCTGGACGGGCACAGGAGACCAAGAGACCCAGTACTTC.

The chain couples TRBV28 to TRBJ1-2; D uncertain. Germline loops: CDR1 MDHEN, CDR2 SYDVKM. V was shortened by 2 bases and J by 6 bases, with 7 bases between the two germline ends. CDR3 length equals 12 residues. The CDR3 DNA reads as TGTGCCAGCAGTTTAGGCGAGGATGGCTACACCTTC. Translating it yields CASSLGEDGYTF.

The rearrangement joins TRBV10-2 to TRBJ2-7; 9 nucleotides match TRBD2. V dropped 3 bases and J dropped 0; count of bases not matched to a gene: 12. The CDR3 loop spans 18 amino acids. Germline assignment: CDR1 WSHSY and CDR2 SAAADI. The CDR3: CASSDFGGRLAASYEQYF. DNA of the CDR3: TGCGCCAGCAGTGACTTTGGAGGGCGACTAGCGGCCTCCTACGAGCAGTACTTC.

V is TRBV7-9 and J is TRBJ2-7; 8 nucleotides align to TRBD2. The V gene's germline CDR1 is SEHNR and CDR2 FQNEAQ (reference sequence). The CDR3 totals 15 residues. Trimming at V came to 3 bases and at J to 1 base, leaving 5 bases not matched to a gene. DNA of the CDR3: TGTGCCAGCAGCTTTGAATCGGGAGGGTCCTACGAGCAGTACTTC. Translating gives CASSFESGGSYEQYF.

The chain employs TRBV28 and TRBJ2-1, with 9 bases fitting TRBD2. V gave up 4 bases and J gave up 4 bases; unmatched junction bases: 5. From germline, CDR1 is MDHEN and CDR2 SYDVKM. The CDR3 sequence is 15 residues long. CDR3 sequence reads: CASSSSGRNYNEQFF. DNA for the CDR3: TGTGCCAGCAGTTCCAGCGGGAGGAATTACAATGAGCAGTTCTTC.

CDR3 coding DNA: TGTGCCACCAGTGATTCTACAGCAAATACCTACGAGCAGTACTTC. Amino acid sequence: CATSDSTANTYEQYF. The rearrangement links TRBV24-1 to TRBJ2-7; no clear D. The CDR3 consists of 15 residues. Trimming left V 2 bases short and J 2 bases short, with 12 bases between. Germline CDR1 reads KGHDR; CDR2 reads SFDVKD.

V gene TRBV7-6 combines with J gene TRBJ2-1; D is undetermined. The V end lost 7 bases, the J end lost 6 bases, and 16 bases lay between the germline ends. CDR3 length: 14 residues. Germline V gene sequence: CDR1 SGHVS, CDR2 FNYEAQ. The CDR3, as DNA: TGTGCCAGCACCCTCGGAGCACTGTTCAATGAGCAGTTCTTC. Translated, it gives CASTLGALFNEQFF.

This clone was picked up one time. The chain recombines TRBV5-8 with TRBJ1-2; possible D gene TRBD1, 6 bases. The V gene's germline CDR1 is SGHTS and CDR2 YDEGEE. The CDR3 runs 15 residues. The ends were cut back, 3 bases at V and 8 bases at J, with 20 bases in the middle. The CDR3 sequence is CASSWPGGGILGYTF. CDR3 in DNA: TGTGCCAGCAGCTGGCCGGGGGGCGGGATTCTCGGCTACACCTTC.

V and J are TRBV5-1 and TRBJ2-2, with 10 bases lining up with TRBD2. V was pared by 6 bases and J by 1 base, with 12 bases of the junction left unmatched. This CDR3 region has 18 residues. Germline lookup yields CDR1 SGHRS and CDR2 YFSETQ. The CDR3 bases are TGCGCCAGCAACCCGGGAACACTAGCGGGAAAGAACACCGGGGAGCTGTTTTTT. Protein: CASNPGTLAGKNTGELFF.

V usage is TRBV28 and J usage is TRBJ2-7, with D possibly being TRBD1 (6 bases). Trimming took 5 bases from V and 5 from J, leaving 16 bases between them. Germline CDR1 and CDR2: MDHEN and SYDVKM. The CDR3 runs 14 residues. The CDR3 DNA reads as TGTGCCAGCAGTCTCTACAACCCAGGGGACGAGCAGTACTTC. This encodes CASSLYNPGDEQYF.

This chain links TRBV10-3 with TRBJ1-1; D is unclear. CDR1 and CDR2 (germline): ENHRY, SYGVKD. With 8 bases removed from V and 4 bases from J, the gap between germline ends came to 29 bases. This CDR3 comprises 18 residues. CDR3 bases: TGTGCCATCTTACCTACACCAGGCCGCGGGATTGGTGGCACTGAAGCTTTCTTT. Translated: CAILPTPGRGIGGTEAFF.

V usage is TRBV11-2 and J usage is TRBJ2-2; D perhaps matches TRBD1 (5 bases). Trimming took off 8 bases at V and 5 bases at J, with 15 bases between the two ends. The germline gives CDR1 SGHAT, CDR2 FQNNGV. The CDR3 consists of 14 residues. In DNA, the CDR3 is TGTGCCAGCCCACAGGACCTGAGGACCGGGGAGCTGTTTTTT. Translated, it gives CASPQDLRTGELFF.

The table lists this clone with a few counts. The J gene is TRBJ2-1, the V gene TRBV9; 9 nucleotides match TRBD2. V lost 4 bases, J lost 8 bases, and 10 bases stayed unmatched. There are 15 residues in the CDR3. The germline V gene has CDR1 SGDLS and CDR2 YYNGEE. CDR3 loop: CASSFSSGVRDEQFF. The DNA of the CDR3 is TGTGCCAGCAGCTTTTCTAGCGGGGTTAGGGATGAGCAGTTCTTC.

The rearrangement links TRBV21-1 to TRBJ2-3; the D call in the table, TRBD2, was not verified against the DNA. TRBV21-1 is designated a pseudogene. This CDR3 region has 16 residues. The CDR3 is CASSKAPSVSTDTQYF. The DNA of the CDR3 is TGTGCCAGCAGCAAAGCTCCCAGCGTCAGCACAGATACGCAGTATTTT.

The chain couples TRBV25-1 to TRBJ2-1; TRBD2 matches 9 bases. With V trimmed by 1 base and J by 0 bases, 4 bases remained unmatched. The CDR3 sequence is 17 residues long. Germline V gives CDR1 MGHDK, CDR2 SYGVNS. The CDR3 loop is CASSESPREGSYNEQFF. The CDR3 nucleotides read TGTGCCAGCAGTGAATCCCCGCGGGAGGGCTCCTACAATGAGCAGTTCTTC. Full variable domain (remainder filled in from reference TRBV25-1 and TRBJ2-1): EADIYQTPRYLVIGTGKKITLECSQTMGHDKMYWYQQDPGMELHLIHYSYGVNSTEKGDLSSESTVSRIRTEHFPLTLESARPSHTSQYLCASSESPREGSYNEQFFGPGTRLTVL.

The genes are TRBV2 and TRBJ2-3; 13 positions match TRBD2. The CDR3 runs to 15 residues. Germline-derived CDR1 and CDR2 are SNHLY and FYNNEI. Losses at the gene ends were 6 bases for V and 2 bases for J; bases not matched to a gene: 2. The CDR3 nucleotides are TGTGCCAGCAGGGGACTAGCGGGATTCACAGATACGCAGTATTTT. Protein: CASRGLAGFTDTQYF.

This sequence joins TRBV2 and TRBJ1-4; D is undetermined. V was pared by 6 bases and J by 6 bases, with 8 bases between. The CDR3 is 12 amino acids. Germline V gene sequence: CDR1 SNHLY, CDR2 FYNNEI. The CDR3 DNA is TGTGCCAGCAGCGGGAGTGATGAAAAACTGTTTTTT. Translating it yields CASSGSDEKLFF.

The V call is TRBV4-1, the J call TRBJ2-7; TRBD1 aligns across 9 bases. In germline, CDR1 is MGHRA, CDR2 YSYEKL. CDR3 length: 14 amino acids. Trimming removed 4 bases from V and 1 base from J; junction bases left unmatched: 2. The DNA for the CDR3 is TGCGCCAGCAGCCCCGGACAGGGGTCCTACGAGCAGTACTTC. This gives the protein CASSPGQGSYEQYF.